In its sample, the clone carrying this T cell receptor beta chain was seen a few times. The antigen remains unidentified. This PCR relied on a set of 60 Vbeta primers and 13 Jbeta primers. In the original analysis: Roughly 11 million of the roughly 80 million unique TCR beta chains counted in a later analysis were shared. Here immunoSEQ multiplex PCR was the method, and the copy in TCRdb shows in-frame clones only, minus some. D and trimming were read from the DNA, whereas the V and J calls and clone size are those reported in that table. Of around 300,000 clones listed, 72% are singletons. Germline assignment: CDR1 MNHEY and CDR2 SVGAGI. The CDR3 contains 13 residues. Losses at the gene ends were 6 bases for V and 9 bases for J; bases not matched to a gene: 5. This record comes from a study of cytomegalovirus exposure and HLA in healthy donors. Study-level points and caveats: What TCR beta sequences reportedly achieved was accurate prediction of HLA-A and HLA-B alleles in most subjects. The study put some 160 TCR beta chains on its list as cytomegalovirus-associated. TCR beta sequences numbering around 15,000 were associated with HLA alleles at 0.05 false discovery rate in a later analysis.

Sample: PBMCs. The chain carries TRBV6-5 and TRBJ2-4; 10 nucleotides align to TRBD1. This TCR came from a female donor in good health and CMV-seronegative. The CDR3 bases are TGTGCCAGCAGCGACAGGGGGCCGAGCATTCAGTACTTC. Protein: CASSDRGPSIQYF.